This TCR beta chain came from a study of T cell changes during pregnancy in multiple sclerosis. The CDR3 is 17 residues long. The V and J ends lost 5 bases and 2 bases respectively, with 21 bases between them. Per germline, CDR1 PRHDT and CDR2 FYEKMQ (reference sequence). Assay used: immunoSEQ multiplex PCR; TCRdb lists only in-frame clones, some missing. This sample has 90,000 or so clones; approximately 90% occur once, and the top ten carry around 1.8%. The chain carries TRBV13 and TRBJ2-5; D is perhaps TRBD1 (6 bases). This material consisted of peripheral blood, taken in the first trimester of pregnancy. This TCR was recovered from a female donor in good health, enrolled as a control in a pregnancy study. The CDR3 region has the DNA TGTGCCAGCAGCCTACAGGGAGCCCGGCTCCTTCAAGAGACCCAGTACTTC. Translating gives CASSLQGARLLQETQYF.